These 14 T cell receptor beta chains were all obtained from the same sample, sequenced in a study of blood T cell repertoires in COVID-19 (dated by TCRdb to the early 2020s). To prepare the library, the immunoSEQ multiplex PCR assay was applied. Here the immuneACCESS table is served through TCRdb, limited to in-frame sequences with V and J called. Missing clones are a known gap in these copies; in checked studies unresolved V genes cover under half, and the rest lacks a known reason. For this sample there are roughly 330,000 clones; about 84% appear just once. The leading ten clones occupy about 1.7% of the sample. Material for sequencing was peripheral blood. The source is a woman aged 45 to 65 with acute or convalescent COVID-19.

This clone was counted between two and nine times. Within the sample, other DNA sequences also encode this same CDR3. This chain uses TRBV5-1 with TRBJ2-7; 7 nucleotides line up with TRBD1. This CDR3 is 14 amino acids long. Germline CDR1 is SGHRS and CDR2 is YFSETQ. The V and J ends lost 0 bases and 2 bases, in that order; junction bases with no gene match: 2. CDR3 sequence reads: CASSLGQGPYEQYF. The CDR3 bases are TGCGCCAGCAGCTTGGGACAGGGACCCTACGAGCAGTACTTC.

The chain employs TRBV19 and TRBJ2-1, with 7 bases lining up with TRBD1. Germline values: CDR1 LNHDA, CDR2 SQIVND (reference sequence). CDR3 size: 16 residues. V shed 6 bases and J 6 bases; nucleotides not matched to a gene: 14. For the CDR3, the DNA is TGTGCCAGTAGCGTCTTAACAGGGGTCTCCCCCAATGAGCAGTTCTTC. Protein: CASSVLTGVSPNEQFF.

The rearrangement joins TRBV2 to TRBJ1-1; 7 bases are shared with TRBD1. The CDR3 has 15 residues. Germline trimming cut 10 bases from V and 1 base from J; bases unmatched to any gene: 12. CDR1 and CDR2 from the germline V gene are SNHLY and FYNNEI. This CDR3 reads CATRQGQSGNTEAFF. The CDR3 nucleotides are TGTGCCACCCGACAGGGTCAAAGCGGGAACACTGAAGCTTTCTTT.

The CDR3 reads CASSRTGLAGPHGGTQYF. In DNA, the CDR3 is TGTGCCAGCAGCCGAACGGGACTAGCGGGACCCCACGGGGGGACCCAGTACTTC. The chain recombines TRBV3-1 (or the pseudogene TRBV3-2) with TRBJ2-5, with 13 bases matching TRBD2. Per germline, CDR1 LGHDT and CDR2 YNNKEL (reference sequence). J lost 7 bases, V lost 4 bases, and 15 bases had no gene match. CDR3 length equals 18 residues.

The chain joins TRBV4-1 to TRBJ1-1, with D hard to call. The V gene lost 2 bases and the J gene lost 6 bases, with 16 bases spanning the gap. CDR1 MGHRA and CDR2 YSYEKL come from the germline V gene. The CDR3 runs to 15 residues. In DNA form, the CDR3 reads TGCGCCAGCAGCCAAACTGCTCTGGCCCGGGCTGAAGCTTTCTTT. Translation gives CASSQTALARAEAFF.

The gene calls are TRBV7-2 and TRBJ2-3; TRBD1 agrees at 10 bases. J gave up 5 bases and V 0 bases, and 5 bases lay outside the gene matches. CDR3 length: 16 amino acids. Germline lookup yields CDR1 SGHTA and CDR2 FQGNSA. In DNA form, the CDR3 reads TGTGCCAGCAGCTTAGCCGGGACAGGGGTGGGAGATACGCAGTATTTT. Its protein is CASSLAGTGVGDTQYF.

The J gene is TRBJ2-7, the V gene TRBV6-6; 7 bases match TRBD1. Germline loops: CDR1 MNHNY, CDR2 SVGAGI (reference sequence). The CDR3 spans 15 residues. Trimming at V came to 0 bases and at J to 4 bases, leaving 6 bases not matched to a gene. The CDR3: CASSYSTGYWYEQYF. The CDR3 DNA reads as TGTGCCAGCAGTTACTCGACAGGGTATTGGTACGAGCAGTACTTC.

The chain combines TRBV13 with TRBJ2-5, with 7 bases fitting TRBD2. Trimming cost V 1 base and J 1 base; bases outside gene matches: 3. From germline, CDR1 is PRHDT and CDR2 FYEKMQ (reference sequence). CDR3 length: 15 amino acids. The CDR3 loop is CASSLDGGIQETQYF. The CDR3 DNA reads as TGTGCCAGCAGCTTAGACGGGGGGATCCAAGAGACCCAGTACTTC.

The chain uses TRBV28 and TRBJ1-2; 8 positions match TRBD1. Per germline, CDR1 MDHEN and CDR2 SYDVKM. The CDR3 extends over 14 amino acids. The V and J ends lost 2 bases and 7 bases, in that order; junction bases with no gene match: 6. CDR3 in amino acids: CASSLAAGGGGYTF. The CDR3 nucleotides read TGTGCCAGCAGTTTAGCCGCAGGGGGCGGTGGCTACACCTTC.

The chain links TRBV6-1 to TRBJ2-3, with TRBD2 matching over 9 bases. The V gene's germline CDR1 is MNHNS and CDR2 SASEGT. CDR3 length equals 16 residues. V lost 4 bases, J lost 0 bases, and 5 bases stayed unmatched. The CDR3 nucleotides read TGTGCCAGCAGTGTCTCCCTAGCGGGGAGCACAGATACGCAGTATTTT. It is translated as CASSVSLAGSTDTQYF.

This chain links TRBV7-2 with TRBJ2-7, with D possibly being TRBD1 (7 bases). The CDR3 is 15 amino acids. V dropped 2 bases and J dropped 1 base, with 12 bases sitting between them. In germline, CDR1 is SGHTA, CDR2 FQGNSA. The CDR3 nucleotides read TGTGCCAGCAGCTTATCCGCGGGACAGTCCTACGAGCAGTACTTC. Protein: CASSLSAGQSYEQYF.

The V call is TRBV5-6, the J call TRBJ1-3, with D possibly being TRBD1 (6 bases). The germline gives CDR1 SGHDT, CDR2 YYEEEE. V lost 4 bases and J lost 0, with 14 bases in between. This CDR3 is 16 amino acids long. The CDR3 DNA is TGTGCCAGCAGCGAGACAGGAGCTAACTCTGGAAACACCATATATTTT. This sequence encodes CASSETGANSGNTIYF.

This rearrangement joins TRBV7-2 to TRBJ2-7, with 8 bases identical to TRBD2. There are 14 residues in the CDR3. Germline V gene sequence: CDR1 SGHTA, CDR2 FQGNSA. V lost 5 bases to trimming and J lost 3 bases; unmatched junction nucleotides: 6. CDR3 region: CASSPGTRGYEQYF. DNA for the CDR3: TGTGCCAGCAGCCCTGGGACTAGAGGCTACGAGCAGTACTTC.

The CDR3 DNA is TGTGCCAGCAGTTCAGTAGGACTAGCCAAAAACATTCAGTACTTC. It specifies CASSSVGLAKNIQYF. The chain carries TRBV6-5 and TRBJ2-4; TRBD2 is a possible D gene (5 bases). This CDR3 comprises 15 residues. Germline lookup yields CDR1 MNHEY and CDR2 SVGAGI. V was pared by 4 bases and J by 0 bases, with 10 bases between.